The present TCR beta chain was sequenced within a study of blood T cell repertoires in COVID-19. Study in general: Some COVID-19 samples were acute and others convalescent; all came from the United States, Italy and Spain. The analysed material was cDNA or gDNA that came from T cells, B-cell-depleted T cells, or PBMCs.

Germline CDR1 is SQVTM and CDR2 is ANQGSEA. Trimming cost V 6 bases and J 4 bases; bases outside gene matches: 9. CDR3 size: 16 residues. Produced via immunoSEQ multiplex PCR; TCRdb's table is partial and in-frame only. The repertoire holds 100,000 to 120,000 clones, with 85% to 90% as singletons. V usage is TRBV29-1 and J usage is TRBJ2-1, with 13 bases fitting TRBD2. The sequencing input was peripheral blood. The TCR originated in a man between 50 and 59 years old with acute or convalescent COVID-19. CDR3 sequence: CSVDGTSGNPYNEQFF. The DNA for the CDR3 is TGCAGCGTCGATGGGACTAGCGGGAACCCATACAATGAGCAGTTCTTC.